Below are 27 T cell receptor beta chains sequenced from a single sample in a study of regulatory T cells in long-lasting Graves disease. The time point: persistent/refractory GD, antithyroid drugs over 5 years with positive TRAb. Extracted PBMC RNA gave rise to the TCR library. Libraries of TCR beta came from iRepertoire HTBI primers plus Arm-PCR of CDR3 regions. TCRdb used MiXCR to reprocess the multiplex PCR reads, holding one entry per CDR3 protein. This sample has roughly 470,000 distinct CDR3 sequences; 20% to 25% occur once, and the top ten carry 7.8%. The sequencing here drew on peripheral blood mononuclear cells (PBMCs), taken when the disease was refractory, from a patient treated with antithyroid drugs. The receptors here all came from a female donor with Graves disease.

This clonotype was recorded a few times. The chain has TRBV29-1 and TRBJ1-3, with a weak D call TRBD1 (6 bases). V lost 0 bases to trimming and J lost 1 base, with 10 bases between them. CDR3 length: 15 amino acids. Germline V gene data show CDR1 as SQVTM and CDR2 as ANQGSEA. Written as DNA, the CDR3 is TGCAGCGTTGAAGACGAACAGGGTTCTGGAAACACCATATATTTT. This sequence encodes CSVEDEQGSGNTIYF.

V gene TRBV27 combines with J gene TRBJ2-2; weak D call: TRBD2 (7 bases). Trimming removed 4 bases from V and 5 bases from J, with 17 bases in between. Germline V gene sequence: CDR1 MNHEY, CDR2 SMNVEV (reference sequence). The CDR3 length is 16 residues. The CDR3 nucleotides read TGTGCCAGCAGTTCCCCCGGGGAGGGGGAGACCGGGGAGCTGTTTTTT. It encodes CASSSPGEGETGELFF.

This clonotype was detected only a few times. The V and J genes are TRBV27 and TRBJ1-1; no definite D call. This CDR3 comprises 14 residues. The V gene lost 5 bases and the J gene lost 3 bases, with 13 bases spanning the gap. Germline loops: CDR1 MNHEY, CDR2 SMNVEV (reference sequence). CDR3 DNA sequence: TGTGCCAGCAGTCCCCGACGTTTGCACACTGAAGCTTTCTTT. Residues: CASSPRRLHTEAFF.

This clonotype was observed a few times. The chain combines TRBV2 with TRBJ2-6, with TRBD2 matching over 11 bases. The germline CDR1 and CDR2 sequences are SNHLY and FYNNEI. V gave up 8 bases and J gave up 3 bases; unmatched junction bases: 9. The CDR3 has 17 residues. CDR3 bases: TGTGCCAGCGGGATACTAGCGGGAGTCGGTGGGGCCAACGTCCTGACTTTC. Its protein is CASGILAGVGGANVLTF.

This clonotype was detected ten times or more. V and J are TRBV20-1 and TRBJ1-2; 9 bases line up with TRBD1. Germline V gene data show CDR1 as DFQATT and CDR2 as SNEGSKA (reference sequence). The length of the CDR3 is 14 residues. V dropped 1 base and J dropped 7; count of bases not matched to a gene: 7. CDR3 in amino acids: CSARATGGDGGYTF. CDR3 nucleotide sequence: TGCAGTGCTAGAGCCACAGGGGGCGACGGTGGCTACACCTTC.

This clonotype was observed a few times. The chain links TRBV13 to TRBJ2-4, with 8 positions matching TRBD2. This CDR3 is built from 16 residues. The germline V gene encodes CDR1 PRHDT and CDR2 FYEKMQ (reference sequence). J lost 5 bases, V lost 5 bases, and 11 bases had no gene match. CDR3 amino acids: CASSPVAAGEENIQYF. The DNA of the CDR3 is TGTGCCAGCAGCCCAGTAGCAGCGGGAGAGGAAAACATTCAGTACTTC. Using reference TRBV13 and TRBJ2-4 for the parts outside the CDR3, the full variable domain is AAGVIQSPRHLIKEKRETATLKCYPIPRHDTVYWYQQGPGQDPQFLISFYEKMQSDKGSIPDRFSAQQFSDYHSELNMSSLELGDSALYFCASSPVAAGEENIQYFGAGTRLSVL.

This chain uses TRBV4-3 with TRBJ2-7, with 8 positions matching TRBD2. The CDR3 length is 16 residues. The ends lost 1 base at V and 3 bases at J; junction bases unmatched: 8. Germline V gene lookup returns CDR1 LGHNA and CDR2 YSLEER. CDR3 bases: TGCGCCAGCAGCCAAGCCAGCGGGAGCTATTACTACGAGCAGTACTTC. Its protein product is CASSQASGSYYYEQYF.

The chain couples TRBV28 to TRBJ1-2, with D unresolved. Germline V gene lookup returns CDR1 MDHEN and CDR2 SYDVKM. The CDR3 runs 15 residues. V lost 1 base, J lost 5 bases, and 14 bases lay in between. CDR3 sequence reads: CASSLSIGKAYGYTF. Written as DNA, the CDR3 is TGTGCCAGCAGTTTATCAATCGGGAAAGCATATGGCTACACCTTC.

This clonotype appeared many times. This chain connects TRBV11-2 to TRBJ1-2; possible D gene TRBD1, 5 bases. The CDR3 runs 15 residues. Germline CDR1 reads SGHAT; CDR2 reads FQNNGV. The V end was cut by 2 bases, the J end by 4 bases, with 14 bases between. The DNA of the CDR3 is TGTGCCAGCAGCTTAAACGCGGGACGTAGCTATGGCTACACCTTC. Its protein is CASSLNAGRSYGYTF.

This clonotype was seen just once. At one boundary the junction diverges from the germline segment, which might be a read error. V and J are TRBV19 and TRBJ2-7, with TRBD2 matching 8 bases. The CDR3 extends over 15 amino acids. The germline V gene encodes CDR1 LNHDA and CDR2 SQIVND (reference sequence). DNA for the CDR3: TGTGCCAGTAGTGAGGCGAGCGGGAGTTCCTACGAGCGGTACTTC. It translates to CASSEASGSSYERYF.

This clonotype was found a few times. The CDR3 sequence is CAWSSDNYGYTF. DNA of the CDR3: TGTGCCTGGAGTTCGGATAACTATGGCTACACCTTC. The chain has TRBV30 and TRBJ1-2; the D is unclear. The germline V and J ends were trimmed by 2 bases and 1 base, with 5 bases remaining between them. Per the germline V gene, CDR1 is GTSNPN and CDR2 is SVGIG (reference sequence). CDR3 length: 12 amino acids.

On this clonotype: Germline and junction disagree at one end, which may indicate a read error. The chain uses TRBV28 and TRBJ1-6; D perhaps matches TRBD1 (5 bases). Germline lookup yields CDR1 MDHEN and CDR2 SYDVKM. The CDR3 extends over 15 amino acids. The CDR3 sequence is CTSSPREGVNSPLHF. As DNA, the CDR3 is TGTACCAGCAGTCCTCGGGAAGGGGTTAATTCACCCCTCCACTTT.

The V call is TRBV5-5, the J call TRBJ1-5; tentative D call: TRBD1 (5 bases). The CDR3 consists of 14 residues. Germline CDR1 SGHKS, CDR2 YYEKEE (reference sequence). V dropped 1 base and J dropped 10 bases, with 15 bases sitting between them. The CDR3 bases are TGTGCCAGCAGCTTGCAGGACACCTTTTCACCCCAGCATTTT. Translation: CASSLQDTFSPQHF.

The gene calls are TRBV28 and TRBJ1-3; D remains unclear. Trimming removed 0 bases at V and 4 bases at J, with 4 bases between. This CDR3 spans 13 amino acids. CDR1 is MDHEN and CDR2 is SYDVKM in the germline V gene. CDR3 nucleotides: TGTGCCAGCAGTTTATGGAGGGGAAACACCATATATTTT. Translated: CASSLWRGNTIYF.

The chain employs TRBV7-9 and TRBJ1-3; D unresolved. Looked up from germline, CDR1 is SEHNR and CDR2 is FQNEAQ (reference sequence). The CDR3 runs to 14 residues. The V end lost 6 bases, the J end lost 7 bases, and 16 bases lay between the germline ends. The chain's CDR3 is CASSSGWGPNTIYF. CDR3 sequence (DNA): TGTGCCAGCAGTTCAGGTTGGGGTCCGAACACCATATATTTT.

The rearrangement uses TRBV19 and TRBJ2-5, with 10 bases lining up with TRBD2. The CDR3 runs 17 residues. V shed 5 bases, J shed 5 bases, and the junction held 14 bases outside the gene matches. Germline values: CDR1 LNHDA, CDR2 SQIVND (reference sequence). The CDR3 region is CASSVFWSSGSDETQYF. CDR3 DNA sequence: TGTGCCAGTAGTGTTTTTTGGTCTAGCGGGAGTGATGAGACCCAGTACTTC.

The V and J genes are TRBV14 and TRBJ1-2; D not certain. This CDR3 contains 12 residues. V lost 3 bases, J lost 7 bases, and 9 bases lay in between. Per the germline V gene, CDR1 is SGHDN and CDR2 is FVKESK. CDR3 amino acids: CASSHGFSGYTF. The CDR3 nucleotides are TGTGCCAGCAGCCATGGATTCAGTGGCTACACCTTC.

This clonotype was seen repeatedly, ten times or more. The gene calls are TRBV28 and TRBJ1-1, with D uncertain. V was shortened by 2 bases and J by 6 bases, with 4 bases between the two germline ends. The length of the CDR3 is 11 residues. The germline CDR1 and CDR2 sequences are MDHEN and SYDVKM. CDR3 sequence reads: CASSLGAEAFF. The CDR3 DNA reads TGTGCCAGCAGTTTAGGTGCTGAAGCTTTCTTT.

This clonotype has just a few counts. The chain carries TRBV13 and TRBJ2-5; 8 bases agree with TRBD2. This CDR3 region has 14 residues. Unmatched junction bases numbered 6, after V lost 5 bases and J lost 4 bases. Per the germline V gene, CDR1 is PRHDT and CDR2 is FYEKMQ (reference sequence). The CDR3 loop reads CASSKREGGETQYF. The CDR3 bases are TGTGCCAGCAGCAAACGGGAGGGAGGAGAGACCCAGTACTTC.

V gene TRBV9 combines with J gene TRBJ2-2, with D perhaps TRBD1 (5 bases). CDR1 is SGDLS, CDR2 YYNGEE, per germline. V lost 3 bases and J lost 6, with 15 bases in between. CDR3 length: 15 amino acids. CDR3 DNA sequence: TGTGCCAGCAGCGATGGGGCCCCACGGGCCGGGGAGCTGTTTTTT. Translating gives CASSDGAPRAGELFF.

The CDR3 here is CASSISGVRNEQFF. The DNA of the CDR3 is TGTGCCAGCAGCATTAGCGGAGTGCGCAATGAGCAGTTCTTC. The chain carries TRBV7-2 and TRBJ2-1; TRBD2 is a possible D gene (6 bases). The V end lost 5 bases, the J end lost 6 bases, and 14 bases lay between the germline ends. CDR1 and CDR2 (germline): SGHTA, FQGNSA. The CDR3 is made up of 14 amino acids.

In regard to this clonotype: Possible read error: a much larger clone is one base away. The rearrangement links TRBV6-4 to TRBJ2-7; D perhaps matches TRBD2 (6 bases). CDR1 and CDR2 (germline): MRHNA, SNTAGT. The CDR3 runs 15 residues. The CDR3 spells CASREGGLSSYKQYF. CDR3 bases: TGTGCCAGCAGGGAAGGAGGGTTAAGCTCCTACAAGCAGTACTTC.

This clonotype was observed many times. V and J are TRBV7-8 and TRBJ1-1; no reliable D call. The germline V gene encodes CDR1 SGHVS and CDR2 FQNEAQ. V lost 3 bases and J 1 base, leaving 15 bases between the germline ends. This CDR3 region has 16 residues. The CDR3 loop is CASSFTAGWQNTEAFF. The CDR3 DNA is TGTGCCAGCAGCTTTACTGCAGGCTGGCAGAACACTGAAGCTTTCTTT. Variable domain in full (rest from reference TRBV7-8 and TRBJ1-1): GAGVSQSPRYKVAKRGQDVALRCDPISGHVSLFWYQQALGQGPEFLTYFQNEAQLDKSGLPSDRFFAERPEGSVSTLKIQRTQQEDSAVYLCASSFTAGWQNTEAFFGQGTRLTVV.

This clonotype was counted many times. J is TRBJ1-6 and V is TRBV20-1, with D possibly TRBD1 on 5 matching bases. This CDR3 region has 14 residues. In germline, CDR1 is DFQATT, CDR2 SNEGSKA (reference sequence). V was cut by 4 bases and J by 10 bases, with 17 bases left in between. The CDR3 DNA reads TGCAGTGCTACGACGGGGCGAGGCGAATCACCCCTCCACTTT. Translated, it gives CSATTGRGESPLHF.

This clonotype showed up many times. This chain links TRBV12-3 or TRBV12-4 with TRBJ2-5; 7 bases agree with TRBD1. The V gene end was trimmed by 0 bases and the J gene end by 2 bases; junction bases not matched to a gene: 9. CDR3 size: 17 residues. CDR3 protein: CASSLASGQLRQETQYF. The DNA for the CDR3 is TGTGCCAGCAGTTTAGCTTCGGGACAGCTAAGACAAGAGACCCAGTACTTC.

Here the CDR3 DNA reads TGTGCCAGCAGTTATTCTCCACGCCTCCATAGCAATCAGCCCCAGCATTTT. It translates to CASSYSPRLHSNQPQHF. This chain links TRBV6-2 or TRBV6-3 with TRBJ1-5; D gene ambiguous. Germline lookup yields CDR1 MNHEY and CDR2 SVGEGT. The V gene lost 3 bases and the J gene lost 0 bases, with 15 bases spanning the gap. The CDR3 has 17 residues.

In this sample, this clonotype turned up many times. V usage is TRBV6-5 and J usage is TRBJ2-5; TRBD2 aligns across 8 bases. The trim removed 2 bases at V and 5 bases at J, leaving 7 bases unmatched. Germline V gene data show CDR1 as MNHEY and CDR2 as SVGAGI. The CDR3 totals 15 residues. CDR3 nucleotides: TGTGCCAGCAGTTACCTCCGGGCTAGCGGGGAGACCCAGTACTTC. It is translated as CASSYLRASGETQYF.